This T cell receptor (beta chain) is drawn from a study of neurological immune-mediated disorders. Many counts were recorded for this clonotype. Its antigen is currently unknown. Whole-study results and caveats: None of the CDR3 amino acid sequences found in expanded clones was shared across subjects. This suggests that the TCR-beta repertoires were private in all groups. There was no clinical or MRI feature that was associated with the multiple sclerosis repertoire cluster.

TCRdb processed the 5' RACE reads anew with MiXCR; each CDR3 protein has one entry. The sample shows around 44,000 distinct CDR3 sequences, 2% to 2.5% of them seen only once. V was shortened by 5 bases and J by 0 bases, with 8 bases between the two germline ends. There are 14 residues in the CDR3. Per the germline V gene, CDR1 is KGHDR and CDR2 is SFDVKD. Source material: PBMCs. This clonotype originated in a young man with multiple sclerosis. The chain carries TRBV24-1 and TRBJ2-3; D may be TRBD2 (6 bases). CDR3 bases: TGTGCCACCAGTGGGGCGGGGAGCACAGATACGCAGTATTTT. Protein product: CATSGAGSTDTQYF.